The 26 T cell receptor beta chains in this list originate from one sample, sequenced in a study of cytomegalovirus exposure and HLA in healthy donors. This PCR relied on a set of 60 Vbeta primers and 13 Jbeta primers. Generated by immunoSEQ multiplex PCR, the TCRdb table keeps only in-frame clones and is missing some. The table records 150,000 to 200,000 clones, roughly 78% of them present only once. The sequencing input was PBMCs. These TCRs come from a man in his forties or fifties in good health and CMV-seropositive.

This clone was counted only a few times. CDR3 protein: CASSPGRGEGYTF. In nucleotides, the CDR3 is TGTGCCAGCAGCCCGGGGAGGGGGGAAGGCTACACCTTC. The chain carries TRBV6-5 and TRBJ1-2, with D possibly TRBD1 on 6 matching bases. CDR3 length: 13 amino acids. V was shortened by 6 bases and J by 8 bases, with 16 bases between the two germline ends. CDR1 is MNHEY, CDR2 SVGAGI, per germline.

The V gene is TRBV6-1, the J gene TRBJ1-4; D remains unclear. Trimming shortened V by 2 bases and J by 8 bases, and 6 bases separated the two germline ends. Germline CDR1 reads MNHNS; CDR2 reads SASEGT. The CDR3 runs to 12 residues. CDR3 sequence: CASSESGEKLFF. CDR3 nucleotide sequence: TGTGCCAGCAGTGAATCCGGGGAAAAACTGTTTTTT.

The table lists this clone with a count of one. The genes are TRBV4-3 and TRBJ1-1; 10 nucleotides line up with TRBD1. The CDR3 length is 15 residues. Germline V gene sequence: CDR1 LGHNA, CDR2 YSLEER. V lost 1 base, J lost 6 bases, and 5 bases stayed unmatched. This CDR3 is CASSQGDRGDAEAFF. CDR3 nucleotide sequence: TGCGCCAGCAGCCAAGGGGACAGGGGTGACGCTGAAGCTTTCTTT.

J is TRBJ1-2 and V is TRBV4-1; the match to TRBD1 covers 8 bases. CDR1 and CDR2 (germline): MGHRA, YSYEKL. The CDR3 consists of 15 residues. The ends lost 0 bases at V and 7 bases at J; junction bases unmatched: 7. As DNA, the CDR3 is TGCGCCAGCAGCCAAGATAGACAGGGGCGAGGTGGCTACACCTTC. This translates into CASSQDRQGRGGYTF.

The rearrangement links TRBV9 to TRBJ1-2; TRBD1 might be the D (5 bases). The germline CDR1 and CDR2 sequences are SGDLS and YYNGEE. This CDR3 has 20 amino acids. The V gene lost 2 bases and the J gene lost 4 bases, with 30 bases spanning the gap. The CDR3 DNA reads as TGTGCCAGCAGCGTCACGAATACCAGGGATTCTTCGGGGGATAGCTATGGCTACACCTTC. Amino acid sequence: CASSVTNTRDSSGDSYGYTF.

This clone has a handful of counts. The rearrangement joins TRBV6-5 to TRBJ1-1; D unresolved. The CDR3 is 15 amino acids. Per germline, CDR1 MNHEY and CDR2 SVGAGI. V was cut by 2 bases and J by 2 bases, with 12 bases left in between. In DNA form, the CDR3 reads TGTGCCAGCAGTTACCGAGGACTAGTAAACACTGAAGCTTTCTTT. It yields the protein CASSYRGLVNTEAFF.

This chain joins TRBV7-2 and TRBJ2-2; the match to TRBD1 covers 10 bases. Trimming cost V 5 bases and J 0 bases; bases outside gene matches: 6. Germline CDR1 is SGHTA and CDR2 is FQGNSA. This CDR3 spans 17 amino acids. The CDR3 sequence: CASSPQTGGANTGELFF. The CDR3 DNA reads TGTGCCAGCAGCCCACAGACAGGGGGCGCGAACACCGGGGAGCTGTTTTTT.

This chain uses TRBV18 with TRBJ2-3, with D uncertain. Trimming removed 3 bases at V and 5 bases at J, with 9 bases between. This CDR3 has 13 residues. The germline V gene encodes CDR1 KGHSH and CDR2 LQKENI. CDR3 protein: CASSPSTVDTQYF. CDR3 nucleotides: TGTGCCAGCTCACCCTCAACGGTAGATACGCAGTATTTT.

The V gene is TRBV5-1, the J gene TRBJ2-1; 7 nucleotides align to TRBD2. From germline, CDR1 is SGHRS and CDR2 YFSETQ. V gave up 7 bases and J gave up 10 bases; unmatched junction bases: 20. CDR3 length: 16 residues. DNA of the CDR3: TGCGCCAGCGGTCAAAGACTAGCAGGGTCCCGGGGAGAGCAGTTCTTC. This encodes CASGQRLAGSRGEQFF.

The chain employs TRBV4-3 and TRBJ2-7, with 9 bases lining up with TRBD1. Germline lookup yields CDR1 LGHNA and CDR2 YSLEER. The CDR3 is 15 amino acids. V lost 1 base, J lost 6 bases, and 7 bases stayed unmatched. CDR3 residues: CASSQGGGQGGEQYF. CDR3 nucleotide sequence: TGCGCCAGCAGCCAAGGGGGGGGACAGGGTGGCGAGCAGTACTTC.

The gene calls are TRBV9 and TRBJ2-2; TRBD2 aligns across 12 bases. The length of the CDR3 is 16 residues. CDR1 and CDR2 from the germline V gene are SGDLS and YYNGEE. J was trimmed by 6 bases and V by 0 bases; bases with no gene match: 3. CDR3 loop: CASSVEPSGGAGELFF. Written as DNA, the CDR3 is TGTGCCAGCAGCGTAGAGCCTAGCGGGGGGGCCGGGGAGCTGTTTTTT.

CDR3 nucleotide sequence: TGTGCCAGCAGCGCCGGGACAGCTAGCAATCAGCCCCAGCATTTT. Its translation is CASSAGTASNQPQHF. V is TRBV7-8 and J is TRBJ1-5; 7 bases match TRBD1. V lost 5 bases, J lost 0 bases, and 4 bases stayed unmatched. Per germline, CDR1 SGHVS and CDR2 FQNEAQ. The CDR3 runs 15 residues.

This clone has only a few counts. The chain links TRBV19 to TRBJ1-1, with 7 bases that match TRBD1. The ends lost 3 bases at V and 11 bases at J; junction bases unmatched: 15. Per the germline V gene, CDR1 is LNHDA and CDR2 is SQIVND (reference sequence). This CDR3 has 15 residues. This CDR3 reads CASSIRQGQLMGAFF. For the CDR3, the DNA is TGTGCCAGTAGTATCCGGCAGGGACAGCTGATGGGGGCTTTCTTT.

This clone was seen a few times. The CDR3 coding sequence is TGTGCCAGTAGTATAGTTGACAGATCCGCGGGAGGCTACACCTTC. It translates to CASSIVDRSAGGYTF. The V call is TRBV19, the J call TRBJ1-2; the D gene is possibly TRBD1 (5 bases). Looked up from germline, CDR1 is LNHDA and CDR2 is SQIVND (reference sequence). V lost 1 base and J lost 8, with 17 bases in between. This CDR3 region has 15 residues.

V gene TRBV15 combines with J gene TRBJ1-5; maybe TRBD1 (6 bases). Germline CDR1 and CDR2: LNHNV and YYDKDF (reference sequence). The CDR3 runs 15 residues. The V and J ends lost 0 bases and 6 bases respectively, with 12 bases between them. The CDR3 sequence is CATSRDQGGGQPQHF. The CDR3 DNA is TGTGCCACCAGCAGAGACCAGGGAGGGGGTCAGCCCCAGCATTTT. Based on the CDR3 plus reference TRBV15 and TRBJ1-5, the full variable domain is DAMVIQNPRYQVTQFGKPVTLSCSQTLNHNVMYWYQQKSSQAPKLLFHYYDKDFNNEADTPDNFQSRRPNTSFCFLDIRSPGLGDTAMYLCATSRDQGGGQPQHFGDGTRLSIL.

This chain connects TRBV27 to TRBJ2-7; D perhaps matches TRBD1 (5 bases). Trimming removed 5 bases at V and 5 bases at J, with 16 bases between. The CDR3 contains 14 residues. The V gene's germline CDR1 is MNHEY and CDR2 SMNVEV (reference sequence). The CDR3 DNA follows: TGTGCCAGCAGTCCATCCTCAGGGTACCACGAGCAGTACTTC. This translates into CASSPSSGYHEQYF.

The CDR3 region has the DNA TGTGCCATCGAAGGGATGTGGGGCCACGAGCAGTACTTC. It is translated as CAIEGMWGHEQYF. This chain connects TRBV10-3 to TRBJ2-5; a weak D match, TRBD1 (5 bases). The better agreement between TRBJ2-7 and the DNA end casts doubt on the J call. This CDR3 is built from 13 residues. Germline lookup yields CDR1 ENHRY and CDR2 SYGVKD.

V is TRBV30 and J is TRBJ2-5, with TRBD2 identical over 14 bases. The V gene end was trimmed by 2 bases and the J gene end by 3 bases; junction bases not matched to a gene: 11. Germline V gene sequence: CDR1 GTSNPN, CDR2 SVGIG (reference sequence). The CDR3 covers 18 residues. The CDR3 sequence is CAWSPPRLAGGFKETQYF. In nucleotides, the CDR3 is TGTGCCTGGAGTCCCCCGAGACTAGCGGGGGGGTTCAAAGAGACCCAGTACTTC. Looking up the rest from reference TRBV30 and TRBJ2-5 gives the full variable domain: SQTIHQWPATLVQPVGSPLSLECTVEGTSNPNLYWYRQAAGRGLQLLFYSVGIGQISSEVPQNLSASRPQDRQFILSSKKLLLSDSGFYLCAWSPPRLAGGFKETQYFGPGTRLLVL.

CDR3 sequence: CASSMGGGSYEQYF. DNA for the CDR3: TGTGCCAGTAGTATGGGCGGAGGCTCCTACGAGCAGTACTTC. The chain couples TRBV19 to TRBJ2-7; D is perhaps TRBD2 (5 bases). The CDR3 is 14 residues long. V was shortened by 3 bases and J by 0 bases, with 9 bases between the two germline ends. Germline V gene sequence: CDR1 LNHDA, CDR2 SQIVND (reference sequence).

This clone appeared once. V usage is TRBV12-5 and J usage is TRBJ1-5; possibly TRBD1 for D (6 bases). The germline V gene has CDR1 LGHNT and CDR2 FRNRAP. The CDR3 runs to 15 residues. Trimming pared 6 bases from V and 1 base from J, leaving 13 bases between. The CDR3 is CASGPGHRSNQPQHF. In DNA, the CDR3 is TGTGCTAGTGGCCCGGGACACAGGAGCAATCAGCCCCAGCATTTT.

The chain is built from TRBV6-1 and TRBJ1-2; 9 bases match TRBD1. V shed 8 bases, J shed 6 bases, and the junction held 10 bases outside the gene matches. From germline, CDR1 is MNHNS and CDR2 SASEGT. The CDR3 has 14 amino acids. For the CDR3, the DNA is TGTGCCAGCCGAGCAAGGACAGGGGTTGATGGCTACACCTTC. It specifies CASRARTGVDGYTF.

The V gene is TRBV7-9, the J gene TRBJ2-7, with 8 nucleotides matching TRBD1. Germline CDR1 SEHNR, CDR2 FQNEAQ (reference sequence). Losses at the gene ends were 9 bases for V and 3 bases for J; bases not matched to a gene: 4. The CDR3 spans 12 residues. CDR3 sequence: CASRTGNYEQYF. The CDR3 bases are TGTGCCAGTCGGACAGGGAACTACGAGCAGTACTTC.

V is TRBV7-9 and J is TRBJ2-7; D is perhaps TRBD2 (6 bases). Trimming stripped 3 bases from V and 1 base from J, with 13 bases between. This CDR3 comprises 15 residues. Germline V gene lookup returns CDR1 SEHNR and CDR2 FQNEAQ (reference sequence). DNA of the CDR3: TGTGCCAGCAGCTTTGGGCGGGGACGTTCCTACGAGCAGTACTTC. It yields the protein CASSFGRGRSYEQYF.

The genes are TRBV19 and TRBJ1-5; 7 positions match TRBD1. J was trimmed by 0 bases and V by 4 bases; bases with no gene match: 3. The CDR3 runs to 15 residues. In germline, CDR1 is LNHDA, CDR2 SQIVND (reference sequence). CDR3 nucleotides: TGTGCCAGTAGTACGACAGGGAATAGCAATCAGCCCCAGCATTTT. Translation gives CASSTTGNSNQPQHF.

This clone came up a few times. The gene calls are TRBV2 and TRBJ2-7, with D uncertain. Germline assignment: CDR1 SNHLY and CDR2 FYNNEI. CDR3 length: 14 residues. The ends were cut back, 0 bases at V and 2 bases at J, with 8 bases in the middle. Here the CDR3 DNA reads TGTGCCAGCAGTGAAGCCCTCCCCCCCTACGAGCAGTACTTC. Its protein is CASSEALPPYEQYF.

The genes are TRBV25-1 and TRBJ2-5, with D perhaps TRBD2 (7 bases). Germline V gene sequence: CDR1 MGHDK, CDR2 SYGVNS. The CDR3 is 16 amino acids. The germline V and J ends were trimmed by 1 base and 1 base, with 13 bases remaining between them. CDR3 in DNA: TGTGCCAGCAGTGAATGGCAGGGAGGGGGCCAAGAGACCCAGTACTTC. Translating gives CASSEWQGGGQETQYF.